The rows below give T cell receptor beta chains drawn from one sample of a study of ipilimumab plus nivolumab after autologous stem cell transplantation. Libraries were prepared by immunoSEQ multiplex PCR; TCRdb keeps only in-frame clonotypes and omits some of them. The sample includes some 41,000 clones, about 91% of them seen just once. Specimen: PBMCs, collected in a trial of ipilimumab plus nivolumab as post-transplant consolidation. Every receptor here comes from a male donor with multiple myeloma. CDR3s include the opening cysteine and the closing phenylalanine or tryptophan. The D gene is left open where the match is weak. Rows may omit the clone size; those that give it use once, few, many or a size class.

V: TRBV7-2
size: few
D: -
J: TRBJ2-7
DNA: TGTGCCAGCAGCTTAATCGGGGGCACCTACGAGCAGTACTTC
CDR3: CASSLIGGTYEQYF

V: TRBV5-5
size: -
D: -
J: TRBJ2-1
DNA: TGTGCCAGCAGCAAATATGGGCCCAATGAGCAGTTCTTC
CDR3: CASSKYGPNEQFF

V: TRBV5-1
size: -
D: -
J: TRBJ2-1
DNA: TGCGCCAGCAGCTTACGAGGTACTAGCTCCTACAATGAGCAGTTCTTC
CDR3: CASSLRGTSSYNEQFF

V: TRBV25-1
size: few
D: -
J: TRBJ2-3
DNA: TGTGCCAGCAGTGAATCGCGGCAGATCCGCACAGATACGCAGTATTTT
CDR3: CASSESRQIRTDTQYF

V: TRBV11-2
size: -
D: -
J: TRBJ2-1
DNA: TGTGCCAGCAGCTTAGATTCACGTAGGCAGGGTAGTTTAGGCAATGAGCAGTTCTTC
CDR3: CASSLDSRRQGSLGNEQFF

V: TRBV6-6
size: -
D: -
J: TRBJ2-2
DNA: TGTGCCAGCAGTTACGAGACCCCGAGGAACACCGGGGAGCTGTTTTTT
CDR3: CASSYETPRNTGELFF

V: TRBV9
size: -
D: TRBD1
J: TRBJ1-2
DNA: TGTGCCAGCAGCGTAACGTCGGACAGGGTATTGGGTGGCTACACCTTC
CDR3: CASSVTSDRVLGGYTF

V: TRBV5-1
size: -
D: TRBD1
J: TRBJ1-1
DNA: TGCGCCAGCAGCTGGGCAGGGGGTGCGACCCAAGAAGCTTTCTTT
CDR3: CASSWAGGATQEAFF

V: TRBV5-1
size: -
D: TRBD2
J: TRBJ2-1
DNA: TGCGCCAGCAGCTTGGCCGGACTAGCGGGGGGCTACAATGAGCAGTTCTTC
CDR3: CASSLAGLAGGYNEQFF

V: TRBV6-1
size: -
D: -
J: TRBJ2-3
DNA: TGTGCCAGCAGTGAAGCCGGAGATACGCAGTATTTT
CDR3: CASSEAGDTQYF

V: TRBV7-9
size: -
D: -
J: TRBJ2-5
DNA: TGTGCCAGCAGCTTAGCGGGTGGGTCGGAGACCCAGTACTTC
CDR3: CASSLAGGSETQYF

V: TRBV28
size: -
D: -
J: TRBJ1-3
DNA: TGTGCCAGCAGTTTATCGGGGGGCTTTGGAAACACCATATATTTT
CDR3: CASSLSGGFGNTIYF

V: TRBV28
size: -
D: -
J: TRBJ1-2
DNA: TGTGCCAGCTCAGAACCCTCTAACTATGGCTACACCTTC
CDR3: CASSEPSNYGYTF

V: TRBV28
size: -
D: -
J: TRBJ2-7
DNA: TGTGCCAGCAGTTTGACCCCAGGTACTCTGACCTACGAGCAGTACTTC
CDR3: CASSLTPGTLTYEQYF

V: TRBV5-1
size: -
D: -
J: TRBJ1-5
DNA: TGCGCCAGCAGCTGGAATGGACGGTTCAATCAGCCCCAGCATTTT
CDR3: CASSWNGRFNQPQHF

V: TRBV5-6
size: -
D: TRBD1
J: TRBJ2-7
DNA: TGTGCCAGCAGCTTGGGACAGGGGGCCTACGAGCAGTACTTC
CDR3: CASSLGQGAYEQYF

V: TRBV19
size: -
D: -
J: TRBJ2-7
DNA: TGTGCCAGTAGTACTGTTAGCTCCCACTACGAGCAGTACTTC
CDR3: CASSTVSSHYEQYF

V: TRBV6-4
size: -
D: TRBD1
J: TRBJ2-7
DNA: TGTGCCAGCACCGAGGGACAGGGGGTATGCGAGCAGTACTTC
CDR3: CASTEGQGVCEQYF

V: TRBV18
size: -
D: -
J: TRBJ1-1
DNA: TGTGCCAGCTCCCCGATGGGGGTCGCGAACACTGAAGCTTTCTTT
CDR3: CASSPMGVANTEAFF

V: TRBV7-9
size: -
D: TRBD1
J: TRBJ2-7
DNA: TGTGCCAGCAGCTCCCAGGGGGTTGAGTCCTACGAGCAGTACTTC
CDR3: CASSSQGVESYEQYF

V: TRBV7-8
size: once
D: -
J: TRBJ2-7
DNA: TGTGCCAGCAGCCTAGTGTCGGGCGAGCAGTACTTC
CDR3: CASSLVSGEQYF

V: TRBV2
size: -
D: -
J: TRBJ2-2
DNA: TGTGCCAGCAGGGGAGTATCCGGGGAGCTGTTTTTT
CDR3: CASRGVSGELFF